One TCR beta chain is described in this entry. Patients selected for sequencing had displayed CD8+CD57+ cell expansion by flow cytometry. The data were obtained in a study of CD8+CD57+ T cells in acquired aplastic anemia. Template material for TCR beta VDJ and CDR3 profiling consisted of genomic DNA. TCRdb processed the reads anew with MiXCR; each CDR3 protein has one entry. Of approximately 180,000 distinct CDR3 sequences listed, 55% to 65% are singletons. Sequencing used sorted CD4+, CD8+, or CD8+CD57+ T cells (not recorded which) from PBMCs. The source is a human donor with aplastic anemia.

CDR3 DNA sequence: TGCAGTGCGGCCCGGGACAGAAATTCACCCCTCCACTTT. It codes for CSAARDRNSPLHF. The V call is TRBV20-1, the J call TRBJ1-6, with 7 positions matching TRBD1. The CDR3 is made up of 13 amino acids. V gave up 6 bases and J gave up 7 bases; unmatched junction bases: 6. Germline V gene data show CDR1 as DFQATT and CDR2 as SNEGSKA (reference sequence).